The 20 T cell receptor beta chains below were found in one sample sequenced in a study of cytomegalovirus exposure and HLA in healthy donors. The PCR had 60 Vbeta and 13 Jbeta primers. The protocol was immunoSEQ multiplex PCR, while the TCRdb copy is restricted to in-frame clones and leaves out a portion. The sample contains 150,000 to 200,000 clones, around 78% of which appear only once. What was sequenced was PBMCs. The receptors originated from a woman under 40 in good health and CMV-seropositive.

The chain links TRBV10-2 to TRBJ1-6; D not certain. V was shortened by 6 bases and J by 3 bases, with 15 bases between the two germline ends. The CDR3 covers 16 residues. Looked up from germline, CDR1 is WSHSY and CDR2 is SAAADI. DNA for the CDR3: TGCGCCAGCAGCTTAGAGCGACCGAACTATAATTCACCCCTCCACTTT. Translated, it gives CASSLERPNYNSPLHF.

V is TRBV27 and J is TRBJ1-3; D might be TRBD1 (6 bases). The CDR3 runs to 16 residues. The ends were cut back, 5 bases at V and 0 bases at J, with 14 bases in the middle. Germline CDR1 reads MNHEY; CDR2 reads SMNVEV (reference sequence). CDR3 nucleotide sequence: TGTGCCAGCAGTCCCCAACAGGGATTCTCTGGAAACACCATATATTTT. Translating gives CASSPQQGFSGNTIYF.

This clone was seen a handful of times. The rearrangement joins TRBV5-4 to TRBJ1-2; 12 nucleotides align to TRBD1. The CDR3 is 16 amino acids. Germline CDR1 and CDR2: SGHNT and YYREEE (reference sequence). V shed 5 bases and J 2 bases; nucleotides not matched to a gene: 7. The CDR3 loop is CASRPGQGAINYGYTF. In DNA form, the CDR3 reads TGTGCCAGCAGACCGGGACAGGGGGCAATCAACTATGGCTACACCTTC.

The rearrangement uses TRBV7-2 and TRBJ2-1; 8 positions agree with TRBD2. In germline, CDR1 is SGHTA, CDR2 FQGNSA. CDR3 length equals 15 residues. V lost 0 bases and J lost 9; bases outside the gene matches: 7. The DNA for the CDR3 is TGTGCCAGCAGCTTAGCAAGCGGGGGCAGGGGTGAGCAGTTCTTC. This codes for CASSLASGGRGEQFF.

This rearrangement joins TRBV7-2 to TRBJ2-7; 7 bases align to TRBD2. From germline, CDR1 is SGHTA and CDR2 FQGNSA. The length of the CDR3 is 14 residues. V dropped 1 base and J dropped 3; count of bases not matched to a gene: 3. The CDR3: CASSLGGSIYEQYF. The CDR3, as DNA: TGTGCCAGCAGCTTAGGCGGGAGTATCTACGAGCAGTACTTC.

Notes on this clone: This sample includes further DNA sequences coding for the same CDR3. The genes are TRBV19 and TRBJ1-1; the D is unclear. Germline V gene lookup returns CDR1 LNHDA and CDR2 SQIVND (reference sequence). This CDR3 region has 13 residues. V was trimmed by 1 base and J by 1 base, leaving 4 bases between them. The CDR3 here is CASSIGRNTEAFF. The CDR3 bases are TGTGCCAGTAGTATAGGTCGGAACACTGAAGCTTTCTTT.

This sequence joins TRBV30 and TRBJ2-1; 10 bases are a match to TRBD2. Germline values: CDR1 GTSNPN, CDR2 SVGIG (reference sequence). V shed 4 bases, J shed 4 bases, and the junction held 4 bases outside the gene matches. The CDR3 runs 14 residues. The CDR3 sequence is CAWKAGGVYNEQFF. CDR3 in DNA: TGTGCCTGGAAAGCGGGGGGGGTATACAATGAGCAGTTCTTC.

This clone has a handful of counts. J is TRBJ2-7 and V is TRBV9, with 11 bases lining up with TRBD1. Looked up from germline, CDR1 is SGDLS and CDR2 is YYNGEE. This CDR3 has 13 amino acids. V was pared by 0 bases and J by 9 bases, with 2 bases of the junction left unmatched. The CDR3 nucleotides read TGTGCCAGCAGCGTAGGGGACAGGGGGGTGCAGTACTTC. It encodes CASSVGDRGVQYF.

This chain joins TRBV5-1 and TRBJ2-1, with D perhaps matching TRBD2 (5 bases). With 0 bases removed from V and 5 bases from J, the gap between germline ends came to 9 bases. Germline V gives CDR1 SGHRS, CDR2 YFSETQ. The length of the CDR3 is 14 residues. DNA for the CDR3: TGCGCCAGCAGCTTGGCTCCTAGCAACAATGAGCAGTTCTTC. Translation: CASSLAPSNNEQFF.

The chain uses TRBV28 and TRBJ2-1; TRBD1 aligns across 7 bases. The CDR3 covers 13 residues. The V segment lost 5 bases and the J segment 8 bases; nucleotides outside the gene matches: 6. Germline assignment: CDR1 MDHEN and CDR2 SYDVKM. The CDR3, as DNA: TGTGCCAGCAGTACACCAGGGGGATATGAGCAGTTCTTC. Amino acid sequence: CASSTPGGYEQFF.

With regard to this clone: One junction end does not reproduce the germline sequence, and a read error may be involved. As DNA, the CDR3 is TGTGCCAGCAGTGTTAGCGGGAGTTCCTACAGTGAGCAGTTCTTC. This codes for CASSVSGSSYSEQFF. The J gene is TRBJ2-1, the V gene TRBV6-1, with 9 positions matching TRBD2. From germline, CDR1 is MNHNS and CDR2 SASEGT. The CDR3 covers 15 residues.

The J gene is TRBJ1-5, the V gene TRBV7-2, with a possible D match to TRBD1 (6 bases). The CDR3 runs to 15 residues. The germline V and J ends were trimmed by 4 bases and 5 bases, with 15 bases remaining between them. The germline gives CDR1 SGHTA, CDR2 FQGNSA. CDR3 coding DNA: TGTGCCAGCAGCTCCCTCTCAGGGGCCGATCAGCCCCAGCATTTT. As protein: CASSSLSGADQPQHF.

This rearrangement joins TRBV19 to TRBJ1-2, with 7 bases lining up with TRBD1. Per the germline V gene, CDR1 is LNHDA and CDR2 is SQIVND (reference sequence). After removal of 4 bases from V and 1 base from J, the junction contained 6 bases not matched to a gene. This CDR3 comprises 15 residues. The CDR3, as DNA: TGTGCCAGTAGTACCCAACAGGGGAGTAACTATGGCTACACCTTC. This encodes CASSTQQGSNYGYTF.

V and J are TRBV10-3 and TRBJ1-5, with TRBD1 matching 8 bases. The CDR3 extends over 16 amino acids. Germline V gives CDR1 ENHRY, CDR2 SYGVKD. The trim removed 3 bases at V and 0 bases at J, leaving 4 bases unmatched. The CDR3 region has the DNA TGTGCCATCAGTGACTTGGGACAGGATAGCAATCAGCCCCAGCATTTT. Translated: CAISDLGQDSNQPQHF.

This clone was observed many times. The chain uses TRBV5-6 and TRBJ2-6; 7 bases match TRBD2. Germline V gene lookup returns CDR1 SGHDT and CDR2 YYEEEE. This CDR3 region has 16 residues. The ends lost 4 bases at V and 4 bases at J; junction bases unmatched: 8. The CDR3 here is CASSRGPAGGANVLTF. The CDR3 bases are TGTGCCAGCAGCCGGGGACCAGCGGGGGGGGCCAACGTCCTGACTTTC.

CDR3 sequence reads: CASSLTGRTEAFF. The CDR3 coding sequence is TGTGCCAGCAGCTTGACAGGGCGGACTGAAGCTTTCTTT. The rearrangement joins TRBV11-2 to TRBJ1-1; 7 bases fit TRBD1. Unmatched junction bases numbered 3, after V lost 3 bases and J lost 5 bases. The CDR3 runs to 13 residues. The V gene's germline CDR1 is SGHAT and CDR2 FQNNGV.

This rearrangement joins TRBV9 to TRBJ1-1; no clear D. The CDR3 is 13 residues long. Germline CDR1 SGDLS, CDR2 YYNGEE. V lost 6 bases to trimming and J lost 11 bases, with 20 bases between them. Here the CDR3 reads CASTPQKPYGAFF. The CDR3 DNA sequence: TGTGCCAGCACCCCTCAAAAGCCCTACGGGGCTTTCTTT.

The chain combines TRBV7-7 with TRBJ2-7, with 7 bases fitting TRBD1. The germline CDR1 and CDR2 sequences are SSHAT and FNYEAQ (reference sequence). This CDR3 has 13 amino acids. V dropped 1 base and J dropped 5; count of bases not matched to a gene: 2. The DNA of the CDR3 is TGTGCCAGCAGCTTAGATCAGGGGGACGAGCAGTACTTC. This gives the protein CASSLDQGDEQYF. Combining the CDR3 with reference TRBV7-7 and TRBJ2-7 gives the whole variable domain GAGVSQSPRYKVTKRGQDVTLRCDPISSHATLYWYQQALGQGPEFLTYFNYEAQPDKSGLPSDRFSAERPEGSISTLTIQRTEQRDSAMYRCASSLDQGDEQYFGPGTRLTVT.

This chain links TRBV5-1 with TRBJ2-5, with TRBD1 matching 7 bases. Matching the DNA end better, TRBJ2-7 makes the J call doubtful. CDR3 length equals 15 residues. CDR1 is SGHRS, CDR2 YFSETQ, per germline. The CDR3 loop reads CASSLPRGQTYEQYF. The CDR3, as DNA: TGCGCCAGCAGCCTACCCCGGGGACAGACCTACGAGCAGTACTTC.

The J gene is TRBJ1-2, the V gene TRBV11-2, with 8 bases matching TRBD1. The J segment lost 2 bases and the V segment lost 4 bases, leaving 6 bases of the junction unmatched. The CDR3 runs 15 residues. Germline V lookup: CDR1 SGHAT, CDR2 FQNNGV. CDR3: CASSSTRTGNYGYTF. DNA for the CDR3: TGTGCCAGCAGCTCAACAAGGACAGGGAACTATGGCTACACCTTC.